These 27 T cell receptor beta chains were all obtained from the same sample, sequenced in a study of OX40 agonist ivuxolimab in advanced cancers. Libraries were prepared by immunoSEQ multiplex PCR; TCRdb keeps only in-frame clonotypes and omits some of them. The table lists roughly 60,000 clones, 87% of them singletons. Sequenced material: CD4+ or CD8+ T cells sorted from blood, taken in a trial of the OX40 agonist ivuxolimab. The origin of the receptors is an adult with an advanced solid tumor such as melanoma, head and neck, liver or kidney cancer.

This clone was detected only a few times. The rearrangement joins TRBV11-2 to TRBJ1-3; D gene ambiguous. Trimming took off 3 bases at V and 5 bases at J, with 5 bases between the two ends. CDR3 size: 12 residues. CDR1 is SGHAT, CDR2 FQNNGV, per germline. The CDR3, as DNA: TGTGCCAGCAGCTTTAGTAGAAACACCATATATTTT. This gives the protein CASSFSRNTIYF.

The rearrangement joins TRBV6-6 to TRBJ1-5, with D tentatively TRBD1 (5 bases). This CDR3 has 14 residues. V lost 8 bases, J lost 4 bases, and 15 bases lay in between. CDR1 is MNHNY, CDR2 SVGAGI, per germline (reference sequence). The CDR3 region has the DNA TGTGCCAGCGGGACCCCCGGAACTAATCAGCCCCAGCATTTT. Amino acids: CASGTPGTNQPQHF.

V gene TRBV2 combines with J gene TRBJ1-6, with D unresolved. Between the trimmed V and J ends, which lost 4 bases and 7 bases, there was a span of 11 bases. Germline CDR1 SNHLY, CDR2 FYNNEI. The CDR3 is 14 residues long. In DNA, the CDR3 is TGTGCCAGCAGTGTGGCGAGATCGAATTCACCCCTCCACTTT. It yields the protein CASSVARSNSPLHF.

The genes are TRBV7-7 and TRBJ2-2, with D possibly called TRBD1 or TRBD2 (5 bases each). This CDR3 has 13 residues. V dropped 5 bases and J dropped 2 bases, with 6 bases sitting between them. Germline loops: CDR1 SSHAT, CDR2 FNYEAQ (reference sequence). CDR3 bases: TGTGCCAGCAGCCGGGACAACACCGGGGAGCTGTTTTTT. It specifies CASSRDNTGELFF.

The rearrangement joins TRBV7-9 to TRBJ2-7, with D hard to call. This CDR3 is 16 amino acids long. Germline CDR1 and CDR2: SEHNR and FQNEAQ (reference sequence). V gave up 3 bases and J gave up 0 bases, with 15 bases separating them. In nucleotides, the CDR3 is TGTGCCAGCAGCTTGGTGCCTCCTCCCGGCTCCTACGAGCAGTACTTC. Protein product: CASSLVPPPGSYEQYF.

The chain joins TRBV6-1 to TRBJ2-3; no clear D gene. Germline-derived CDR1 and CDR2 are MNHNS and SASEGT. This CDR3 spans 13 amino acids. With 4 bases removed from V and 4 bases from J, the gap between germline ends came to 9 bases. The DNA of the CDR3 is TGTGCCAGCAGTGGAGTCTCTTCAGATACGCAGTATTTT. Translating it yields CASSGVSSDTQYF.

The chain recombines TRBV6-5 with TRBJ2-5; 12 nucleotides agree with TRBD1. Losses at the gene ends were 4 bases for V and 4 bases for J; bases not matched to a gene: 4. The germline V gene encodes CDR1 MNHEY and CDR2 SVGAGI. The length of the CDR3 is 15 residues. CDR3 region: CASSLGQGAGETQYF. The CDR3 DNA reads TGTGCCAGCAGTTTGGGACAGGGGGCGGGAGAGACCCAGTACTTC.

The chain couples TRBV5-1 to TRBJ2-5, with 7 positions matching TRBD1. The germline CDR1 and CDR2 sequences are SGHRS and YFSETQ. This CDR3 is 15 amino acids long. V lost 4 bases to trimming and J lost 5 bases; unmatched junction nucleotides: 11. CDR3 sequence: CASSPESTGSETQYF. CDR3 DNA: TGCGCCAGCAGCCCCGAGTCGACAGGGTCGGAGACCCAGTACTTC.

The chain joins TRBV9 to TRBJ2-5; 9 bases match TRBD1. Trimming cost V 4 bases and J 5 bases; bases outside gene matches: 9. This CDR3 has 15 residues. Germline CDR1 SGDLS, CDR2 YYNGEE. The CDR3 DNA sequence: TGTGCCAGCAGCCCACAGGGGGCCCTAGAGGAGACCCAGTACTTC. Encoded protein: CASSPQGALEETQYF.

This clone was observed a handful of times. The chain employs TRBV27 and TRBJ1-1, with D possibly being TRBD1 (6 bases). The germline V and J ends were trimmed by 8 bases and 1 base, with 14 bases remaining between them. The length of the CDR3 is 14 residues. Germline V lookup: CDR1 MNHEY, CDR2 SMNVEV (reference sequence). CDR3 amino acids: CASREWGANTEAFF. The CDR3 DNA sequence: TGTGCCAGCCGGGAGTGGGGGGCGAACACTGAAGCTTTCTTT.

The J gene is TRBJ1-5, the V gene TRBV28, with TRBD1 as a possible D gene (5 bases). Germline V gene sequence: CDR1 MDHEN, CDR2 SYDVKM. The germline V and J ends were trimmed by 6 bases and 5 bases, with 14 bases remaining between them. This CDR3 region has 14 residues. CDR3 sequence reads: CASSYPGGDQPQHF. The DNA for the CDR3 is TGTGCCAGCAGCTACCCCGGGGGGGATCAGCCCCAGCATTTT.

The chain links TRBV11-2 to TRBJ2-3; D is unclear. The CDR3 runs to 16 residues. Trimming took 2 bases from V and 5 from J, leaving 17 bases between them. Germline V gives CDR1 SGHAT, CDR2 FQNNGV. CDR3 in amino acids: CASSLNDGHTGDTQYF. Written as DNA, the CDR3 is TGTGCCAGCAGCTTAAATGACGGGCATACCGGAGATACGCAGTATTTT.

The gene calls are TRBV6-6 and TRBJ1-1; D is perhaps TRBD1 (5 bases). The CDR3 has 14 amino acids. CDR1 is MNHNY, CDR2 SVGAGI, per germline (reference sequence). The V gene lost 4 bases and the J gene lost 6 bases, with 15 bases spanning the gap. The CDR3 protein is CASSSHSRDPEAFF. Written as DNA, the CDR3 is TGTGCCAGCAGTTCCCATTCCAGGGATCCTGAAGCTTTCTTT.

Notes on this clone: One end of the junction varies from germline; a read error may be responsible. The chain uses TRBV5-8 and TRBJ1-1; D remains unclear. Germline V lookup: CDR1 SGHTS, CDR2 YDEGEE. The CDR3 has 16 amino acids. Written as DNA, the CDR3 is TGTGCCAGCAGCCTATCCCAATCGCAGCTGAACACGGAAGCTTTCTTT. It specifies CASSLSQSQLNTEAFF.

The V call is TRBV4-1, the J call TRBJ1-4; 9 bases map to TRBD1. The trim removed 6 bases at V and 5 bases at J, leaving 7 bases unmatched. Germline-derived CDR1 and CDR2 are MGHRA and YSYEKL. This CDR3 has 15 amino acids. CDR3 in amino acids: CASSRTGTGNEKLFF. The CDR3 DNA sequence: TGCGCCAGCAGTCGAACCGGGACAGGGAATGAAAAACTGTTTTTT.

The chain employs TRBV11-3 and TRBJ2-7; 7 bases are a match to TRBD2. Unmatched junction bases numbered 10, after V lost 5 bases and J lost 6 bases. The length of the CDR3 is 14 residues. The V gene's germline CDR1 is SGHNT and CDR2 YENEEA. The CDR3 DNA sequence: TGTGCCAGCAGCGGGTATGCGGGAGAAGCCGAGCAGTACTTC. Translating it yields CASSGYAGEAEQYF.

The DNA for the CDR3 is TGTGCCAGCAGCTCCGACAGGGGTTCCTACAATGAGCAGTTCTTC. Translating gives CASSSDRGSYNEQFF. The gene calls are TRBV7-2 and TRBJ2-1, with 8 bases lining up with TRBD1. This CDR3 contains 15 residues. After removal of 4 bases from V and 1 base from J, the junction contained 3 bases not matched to a gene. Germline CDR1 reads SGHTA; CDR2 reads FQGNSA.

This chain joins TRBV6-6 and TRBJ1-1; D might be TRBD1 (5 bases). The ends were cut back, 6 bases at V and 0 bases at J, with 8 bases in the middle. The CDR3 is 13 amino acids. In germline, CDR1 is MNHNY, CDR2 SVGAGI (reference sequence). The chain's CDR3 is CASRTGLNTEAFF. The CDR3 nucleotides read TGTGCCAGCAGAACAGGCCTGAACACTGAAGCTTTCTTT.

The chain links TRBV2 to TRBJ2-3; 8 nucleotides agree with TRBD2. Germline V gives CDR1 SNHLY, CDR2 FYNNEI. The CDR3 is 15 amino acids. The V segment lost 5 bases and the J segment 4 bases; nucleotides outside the gene matches: 8. The CDR3 reads CASSFSGTGSDTQYF. CDR3 nucleotide sequence: TGTGCCAGCAGTTTTAGCGGGACCGGCTCAGATACGCAGTATTTT.

This chain connects TRBV6-1 to TRBJ2-7, with 7 bases identical to TRBD1. V was pared by 6 bases and J by 2 bases, with 7 bases of the junction left unmatched. This CDR3 contains 14 residues. Germline V gene sequence: CDR1 MNHNS, CDR2 SASEGT. In nucleotides, the CDR3 is TGTGCCAGCAGGGACAGGTCTCAAACCTACGAGCAGTACTTC. This sequence encodes CASRDRSQTYEQYF.

The rearrangement links TRBV18 to TRBJ2-7; 7 bases agree with TRBD2. The CDR3 is 13 amino acids. After removal of 5 bases from V and 2 bases from J, the junction contained 3 bases not matched to a gene. Germline V gene data show CDR1 as KGHSH and CDR2 as LQKENI. The DNA for the CDR3 is TGTGCCAGCTCAGATCGGGGGGCCTACGAGCAGTACTTC. It yields the protein CASSDRGAYEQYF.

This clone has just one count. The gene calls are TRBV19 and TRBJ1-4; TRBD1 is a possible D gene (6 bases). CDR3 length equals 14 residues. Germline V gene sequence: CDR1 LNHDA, CDR2 SQIVND (reference sequence). V shed 6 bases and J shed 10 bases, with 18 bases lying between them. The CDR3 protein is CASSTWTDFGKLFF. CDR3 sequence (DNA): TGTGCCAGTAGCACTTGGACAGACTTTGGAAAACTGTTTTTT.

The genes are TRBV5-6 and TRBJ2-1, with D perhaps TRBD1 (5 bases). The V end lost 2 bases, the J end lost 9 bases, and 6 bases lay between the germline ends. The germline gives CDR1 SGHDT, CDR2 YYEEEE. This CDR3 spans 11 amino acids. The CDR3 bases are TGTGCCAGCAGCTTACAGGTTGAGCAGTTCTTC. It is translated as CASSLQVEQFF. Drawing the rest from reference TRBV5-6 and TRBJ2-1, the complete variable domain is DAGVTQSPTHLIKTRGQQVTLRCSPKSGHDTVSWYQQALGQGPQFIFQYYEEEERQRGNFPDRFSGHQFPNYSSELNVNALLLGDSALYLCASSLQVEQFFGPGTRLTVL.

The sample holds many counts of this clone. This rearrangement joins TRBV11-1 to TRBJ2-1; D gene uncertain. The CDR3 has 16 amino acids. Germline values: CDR1 SGHAT, CDR2 FQDESV (reference sequence). Trimming took off 0 bases at V and 10 bases at J, with 19 bases between the two ends. The CDR3 DNA reads as TGTGCCAGCAGCTTAGCGTATGGGTCCCTGTTTGCGGAGCAGTTCTTC. Translating gives CASSLAYGSLFAEQFF.

The chain joins TRBV2 to TRBJ2-1; D is unresolved. The CDR3 extends over 12 amino acids. Between the trimmed V and J ends, which lost 4 bases and 6 bases, there was a span of 7 bases. The germline V gene has CDR1 SNHLY and CDR2 FYNNEI. The CDR3: CASSVYANEQFF. As DNA, the CDR3 is TGTGCCAGCAGTGTTTACGCCAATGAGCAGTTCTTC.

J is TRBJ2-7 and V is TRBV7-6; possibly TRBD1 for D (5 bases). V lost 8 bases and J 2 bases, leaving 19 bases between the germline ends. Germline loops: CDR1 SGHVS, CDR2 FNYEAQ. This CDR3 is built from 15 residues. The CDR3 DNA reads as TGTGCCAGCCAAAAAGGGGCCCAGGGTGCCTACGAGCAGTACTTC. Translating it yields CASQKGAQGAYEQYF.

For this clone: This same CDR3 is encoded by further DNA sequences in the sample. The V call is TRBV30, the J call TRBJ1-2; possibly TRBD1 for D (6 bases). CDR3 size: 14 residues. V lost 2 bases and J 5 bases, leaving 15 bases between the germline ends. From germline, CDR1 is GTSNPN and CDR2 SVGIG (reference sequence). CDR3 loop: CAWSRDRGIYGYTF. Written as DNA, the CDR3 is TGTGCCTGGAGTAGGGATAGGGGGATTTATGGCTACACCTTC.